This passage covers 30 T cell receptor beta chains from one sample sequenced in a study of shared clonotypes between healthy human individuals. TCRdb's copy holds only in-frame clones and misses some; the assay was immunoSEQ multiplex PCR. This repertoire shows roughly 2 million clones, under 97% found once; its top ten account for around 0.13%. The specimen was naive CD4+ T cells sorted from blood. Subset defined: CD45RA+ positively selected. The receptors originated from a man aged 18 to 30 in good health.

This chain links TRBV7-2 with TRBJ1-1, with D maybe TRBD1 (5 bases). Germline V gene lookup returns CDR1 SGHTA and CDR2 FQGNSA. Deletions cut 5 bases from V and 5 bases from J, with 12 bases between. CDR3 length equals 13 residues. Written as DNA, the CDR3 is TGTGCCAGCAGCCCCCAGGCAGGGACTGAAGCTTTCTTT. It codes for CASSPQAGTEAFF.

The chain carries TRBV10-2 and TRBJ2-5, with 12 nucleotides matching TRBD2. CDR1 is WSHSY and CDR2 is SAAADI in the germline V gene. The CDR3 has 16 residues. V shed 0 bases, J shed 6 bases, and the junction held 5 bases outside the gene matches. CDR3 in DNA: TGCGCCAGCAGTGAGTCGCTAGCGGGGGGGCCTAAGACCCAGTACTTC. This encodes CASSESLAGGPKTQYF.

With regard to this clone: The sample carries other DNA sequences with the same CDR3. This sequence joins TRBV7-3 and TRBJ2-1, with 11 nucleotides matching TRBD1. This CDR3 has 15 residues. Germline V CDR1 and CDR2: SGHTA, FQGTGA. J lost 7 bases, V lost 5 bases, and 7 bases had no gene match. The DNA of the CDR3 is TGTGCCAGCAGCCAGGACAGGGGGCATGGGAATGAGCAGTTCTTC. Its translation is CASSQDRGHGNEQFF.

Written as DNA, the CDR3 is TGTGCCAGTAGTATTATGGGACAGAGCTCCTACGAGCAGTACTTC. As protein: CASSIMGQSSYEQYF. The J gene is TRBJ2-7, the V gene TRBV19; 7 nucleotides agree with TRBD1. The CDR3 covers 15 residues. From germline, CDR1 is LNHDA and CDR2 SQIVND (reference sequence). Trimming cost V 3 bases and J 0 bases; bases outside gene matches: 5.

The CDR3 here is CASSLFRSYEQYF. The DNA of the CDR3 is TGTGCCAGCAGCCTCTTTCGCTCCTACGAGCAGTACTTC. The rearrangement joins TRBV7-2 to TRBJ2-7; no firm D call. The V and J ends lost 5 bases and 0 bases respectively, with 8 bases between them. Germline V CDR1 and CDR2: SGHTA, FQGNSA. The CDR3 contains 13 residues. Full variable domain (remainder filled in from reference TRBV7-2 and TRBJ2-7): GAGVSQSPSNKVTEKGKDVELRCDPISGHTALYWYRQSLGQGLEFLIYFQGNSAPDKSGLPSDRFSAERTGGSVSTLTIQRTQQEDSAVYLCASSLFRSYEQYFGPGTRLTVT.

As for this clone: The identical CDR3 is also encoded by other nucleotide sequences in the sample. The gene calls are TRBV6-1 and TRBJ2-5, with 10 bases identical to TRBD2. Germline CDR1 reads MNHNS; CDR2 reads SASEGT. The CDR3 runs 14 residues. Unmatched junction bases numbered 4, after V lost 5 bases and J lost 4 bases. As DNA, the CDR3 is TGTGCCAGCAGTAGCGGGGGGGCAGGAGAGACCCAGTACTTC. Translating it yields CASSSGGAGETQYF.

In this sample, this clone turned up once. The chain links TRBV10-3 to TRBJ1-2; TRBD1 matches 9 bases. The CDR3 length is 16 residues. Germline trimming cut 6 bases from V and 2 bases from J; bases unmatched to any gene: 10. Germline CDR1 is ENHRY and CDR2 is SYGVKD. CDR3 loop: CAISPGQGGRNYGYTF. CDR3 sequence (DNA): TGTGCCATCAGCCCGGGACAGGGCGGTCGAAACTATGGCTACACCTTC.

V gene TRBV5-1 combines with J gene TRBJ2-2; TRBD1 matches at 7 bases. CDR1 and CDR2 from the germline V gene are SGHRS and YFSETQ. The CDR3 consists of 15 residues. The junction had 5 bases not matched to a gene; V was cut back by 2 bases and J by 4 bases. The CDR3 DNA sequence: TGCGCCAGCAGCTTAACAGGGGACCGCACCGGGGAGCTGTTTTTT. Protein: CASSLTGDRTGELFF.

This chain links TRBV7-9 with TRBJ2-7; 10 bases agree with TRBD1. CDR1 is SEHNR and CDR2 is FQNEAQ in the germline V gene (reference sequence). With V trimmed by 5 bases and J by 5 bases, 9 bases remained unmatched. This CDR3 region has 15 residues. This chain's CDR3 is CASSPGTGASNEQYF. The CDR3 region has the DNA TGTGCCAGCAGCCCCGGGACAGGGGCCTCTAACGAGCAGTACTTC.

The V gene is TRBV5-4, the J gene TRBJ2-2; 8 bases agree with TRBD2. V trimming: 6 bases; J trimming: 5 bases; junction bases outside the gene matches: 15. The germline CDR1 and CDR2 sequences are SGHNT and YYREEE (reference sequence). This CDR3 contains 17 residues. The CDR3 nucleotides read TGTGCCAGCACCCCGGGGGCGGGAGGAGGTGGTACCGGGGAGCTGTTTTTT. Protein: CASTPGAGGGGTGELFF.

The chain links TRBV7-3 to TRBJ2-5; D remains unclear. Trimming took off 6 bases at V and 5 bases at J, with 13 bases between the two ends. The CDR3 is 13 amino acids. Germline values: CDR1 SGHTA, CDR2 FQGTGA. The DNA of the CDR3 is TGTGCCAGCAGATACCCCAGTGGGGAGACCCAGTACTTC. Encoded protein: CASRYPSGETQYF.

This chain connects TRBV25-1 to TRBJ2-5; D gene ambiguous. Germline V gene lookup returns CDR1 MGHDK and CDR2 SYGVNS. V lost 8 bases and J lost 5, with 6 bases in between. This CDR3 has 10 amino acids. CDR3 protein: CASAGETQYF. The DNA of the CDR3 is TGTGCCAGCGCCGGGGAGACCCAGTACTTC.

About this clone itself: Different DNA sequences within this sample yield the same CDR3. V and J are TRBV28 and TRBJ1-4; 8 bases agree with TRBD1. Germline V gives CDR1 MDHEN, CDR2 SYDVKM. CDR3 length: 14 residues. V was pared by 2 bases and J by 4 bases, with 0 bases of the junction left unmatched. DNA for the CDR3: TGTGCCAGCAGTTTAGGACAGGGTAATGAAAAACTGTTTTTT. Protein sequence: CASSLGQGNEKLFF.

The chain links TRBV6-6 to TRBJ2-7; the D call may be TRBD1 or TRBD2 (6 bases each). V dropped 0 bases and J dropped 3 bases, with 12 bases sitting between them. The V gene's germline CDR1 is MNHNY and CDR2 SVGAGI (reference sequence). The CDR3 runs to 15 residues. CDR3 amino acids: CASSYSYGGVYEQYF. CDR3 DNA sequence: TGTGCCAGCAGTTACTCGTACGGGGGCGTCTACGAGCAGTACTTC.

The V gene is TRBV30, the J gene TRBJ1-2, with 10 positions matching TRBD1. Germline loops: CDR1 GTSNPN, CDR2 SVGIG (reference sequence). This CDR3 contains 13 residues. V lost 3 bases, J lost 8 bases, and 6 bases stayed unmatched. The CDR3 sequence is CAWSWGQGSGYTF. The CDR3, as DNA: TGTGCCTGGAGCTGGGGACAGGGGAGCGGCTACACCTTC.

The chain combines TRBV28 with TRBJ1-5; D perhaps matches TRBD1 (6 bases). Trimming stripped 4 bases from V and 3 bases from J, with 16 bases between. From germline, CDR1 is MDHEN and CDR2 SYDVKM. The CDR3 runs to 16 residues. The CDR3 DNA reads as TGTGCCAGCAGTTCCCCACAGGGTGATGCCAATCAGCCCCAGCATTTT. This sequence encodes CASSSPQGDANQPQHF.

The chain joins TRBV11-3 to TRBJ2-2; 8 nucleotides match TRBD1. With V trimmed by 1 base and J by 4 bases, 2 bases remained unmatched. This CDR3 contains 15 residues. CDR1 is SGHNT and CDR2 is YENEEA in the germline V gene. CDR3 sequence (DNA): TGTGCCAGCAGCTTAGCAGGGGGCACCACCGGGGAGCTGTTTTTT. As protein: CASSLAGGTTGELFF.

This chain uses TRBV10-3 with TRBJ1-3; maybe TRBD1 (5 bases). The CDR3 length is 14 residues. V was trimmed by 6 bases and J by 3 bases, leaving 12 bases between them. Germline lookup yields CDR1 ENHRY and CDR2 SYGVKD. CDR3 sequence reads: CAIRQGVNGNTIYF. CDR3 sequence (DNA): TGTGCCATCAGGCAGGGAGTGAATGGAAACACCATATATTTT.

V and J are TRBV7-9 and TRBJ1-1; TRBD1 is a possible D gene (5 bases). The V and J ends lost 4 bases and 8 bases respectively, with 14 bases between them. Germline V gene sequence: CDR1 SEHNR, CDR2 FQNEAQ (reference sequence). This CDR3 contains 13 residues. The CDR3 protein is CASSSQGRKEAFF. For the CDR3, the DNA is TGTGCCAGCAGCTCTCAGGGAAGGAAGGAAGCTTTCTTT.

The chain couples TRBV6-1 to TRBJ1-2; no firm D call. There are 17 residues in the CDR3. CDR1 and CDR2 from the germline V gene are MNHNS and SASEGT. V lost 0 bases to trimming and J lost 3 bases, with 17 bases between them. Written as DNA, the CDR3 is TGTGCCAGCAGTGAAGCGCTTGCTCTCCCAGACTACTATGGCTACACCTTC. Amino acid sequence: CASSEALALPDYYGYTF.

This rearrangement joins TRBV11-2 to TRBJ2-7, with 7 bases identical to TRBD2. The CDR3 extends over 14 amino acids. The germline gives CDR1 SGHAT, CDR2 FQNNGV. V was clipped by 5 bases and J by 5 bases; unmatched bases: 9. CDR3 in DNA: TGTGCCAGCAGCCCAGCCGTGGGGGGGAACGAGCAGTACTTC. Amino acid sequence: CASSPAVGGNEQYF.

Only one count was recorded for this clone. J is TRBJ2-7 and V is TRBV28, with 12 bases aligning to TRBD2. The germline V gene encodes CDR1 MDHEN and CDR2 SYDVKM. There are 16 residues in the CDR3. V lost 4 bases to trimming and J lost 2 bases; unmatched junction nucleotides: 6. The CDR3 reads CASSSPTSGGTYEQYF. As DNA, the CDR3 is TGTGCCAGCAGTTCGCCGACTAGCGGGGGAACCTACGAGCAGTACTTC.

The gene calls are TRBV30 and TRBJ2-7; D call uncertain. This CDR3 comprises 15 residues. Trimming cost V 5 bases and J 0 bases, with 17 bases left between them. Germline V gene data show CDR1 as GTSNPN and CDR2 as SVGIG (reference sequence). CDR3 residues: CAWGDSPMSSYEQYF. DNA for the CDR3: TGTGCCTGGGGGGATAGTCCGATGAGCTCCTACGAGCAGTACTTC.

About this clone itself: At the DNA level, this CDR3 is encoded by other sequences in the same sample as well. This chain joins TRBV19 and TRBJ2-7, with a possible D match to TRBD1 (6 bases). Trimming shortened V by 3 bases and J by 0 bases, and 9 bases separated the two germline ends. The CDR3 has 14 residues. CDR1 LNHDA and CDR2 SQIVND come from the germline V gene (reference sequence). The CDR3 coding sequence is TGTGCCAGTAGTATCCAGGGGAGCTCCTACGAGCAGTACTTC. Translated: CASSIQGSSYEQYF.

The chain links TRBV19 to TRBJ2-1, with 7 bases matching TRBD2. Germline CDR1 and CDR2: LNHDA and SQIVND (reference sequence). Trimming removed 4 bases from V and 9 bases from J; junction bases left unmatched: 15. This CDR3 is built from 16 residues. The CDR3 sequence is CASSTPKTSNMGEQFF. CDR3 coding DNA: TGTGCCAGTAGTACTCCCAAGACTAGCAACATGGGTGAGCAGTTCTTC.

CDR3 protein: CASSSTTNTGELFF. The CDR3 coding sequence is TGTGCCAGCAGTTCCACTACAAACACCGGGGAGCTGTTTTTT. The V call is TRBV7-2, the J call TRBJ2-2, with D unclear. Deletions cut 6 bases from V and 2 bases from J, with 10 bases between. Germline loops: CDR1 SGHTA, CDR2 FQGNSA. CDR3 size: 14 residues.

The J gene is TRBJ2-1, the V gene TRBV11-2, with no clear D. The germline gives CDR1 SGHAT, CDR2 FQNNGV. V gave up 0 bases and J gave up 4 bases, with 4 bases separating them. The CDR3 is made up of 13 amino acids. The CDR3, as DNA: TGTGCCAGCAGCTTAGACCCTTACAATGAGCAGTTCTTC. Its translation is CASSLDPYNEQFF.

The chain employs TRBV2 and TRBJ2-1; D is ambiguous. The CDR3 totals 13 residues. V was pared by 2 bases and J by 9 bases, with 11 bases between. CDR1 SNHLY and CDR2 FYNNEI come from the germline V gene. The DNA for the CDR3 is TGTGCCAGCAGTGAAAGTCTGGGGTTTGAGCAGTTCTTC. Protein sequence: CASSESLGFEQFF.

This chain links TRBV19 with TRBJ1-5, with D unclear. The CDR3 has 14 amino acids. The V end lost 6 bases, the J end lost 6 bases, and 15 bases lay between the germline ends. Germline assignment: CDR1 LNHDA and CDR2 SQIVND (reference sequence). The CDR3 region is CASSHLGGSQPQHF. CDR3 nucleotides: TGTGCCAGTAGCCACCTGGGAGGCAGTCAGCCCCAGCATTTT. Combining the CDR3 with reference TRBV19 and TRBJ1-5 gives the whole variable domain DGGITQSPKYLFRKEGQNVTLSCEQNLNHDAMYWYRQDPGQGLRLIYYSQIVNDFQKGDIAEGYSVSREKKESFPLTVTSAQKNPTAFYLCASSHLGGSQPQHFGDGTRLSIL.

The gene calls are TRBV2 and TRBJ2-2; tentatively, D is TRBD2 (6 bases). Trimming removed 7 bases at V and 1 base at J, with 13 bases between. The CDR3 runs to 15 residues. CDR1 and CDR2 from the germline V gene are SNHLY and FYNNEI. The CDR3 DNA is TGTGCCAGCACTCGGGAGCGGATGAACACCGGGGAGCTGTTTTTT. It encodes CASTRERMNTGELFF.